This entry describes one TCR beta chain. The CDR3 covers 14 residues. Looked up from germline, CDR1 is SGHAT and CDR2 is FQNNGV. V dropped 6 bases and J dropped 3; count of bases not matched to a gene: 3. The sample comes from a study of blood T cell repertoires in COVID-19. Profiling relied on immunoSEQ multiplex PCR, and the TCRdb table lists in-frame clones only, not all of them. Altogether 250,000 to 350,000 clones are present, more than 70% being singletons, with the ten largest covering roughly 6.9%. Sequencing was performed on peripheral blood. The TCR comes from a young woman who had recovered from COVID-19. The chain is built from TRBV11-2 and TRBJ2-2; 8 bases match TRBD1. CDR3 residues: CASSSTGDTGELFF. In DNA, the CDR3 is TGTGCCAGCAGTTCGACAGGGGACACCGGGGAGCTGTTTTTT.